This T cell receptor (beta chain) is drawn from a study of control samples from healthy donors and cancer patients (dated by TCRdb to 2018 to 2021). As to this clone: Its target antigen remains unknown. It has no much larger one-base neighbor in the sample; base qualities were not kept.

CDR1 and CDR2 were assigned from the germline V gene (reference sequence) as PRHDT and FYEKMQ. Inclusive of the bounding cysteine and phenylalanine, the CDR3 is 16 residues long. Only the CDR3 DNA stays, 48 bases, in frame from base 1. V loses 4 bases at its end and J loses 3 bases; junction bases beyond the gene matches: 7. Preparation of the library involved the immunoSEQ multiplex PCR assay. TCRdb carries this immuneACCESS record with in-frame sequences only. Its versions omit some clonotypes, under half of them owing to an unresolved V gene in the studies checked, with the rest unexplained. A total of about 140,000 clones appear in this sample, about 90% of them only once. The top ten hold about 7.6% of the sample.

The origin of this receptor is a man aged 18 to 30 in good health. Specimen: blood. The sequence joins TRBV13 to TRBJ2-3, with 10 central nucleotides matching TRBD2. The DNA is as follows: TGTGCCAGCAGCTCCCCAGGAGCGGGGGGGACAGATACGCAGTATTTT. Its product reads: CASSSPGAGGTDTQYF.